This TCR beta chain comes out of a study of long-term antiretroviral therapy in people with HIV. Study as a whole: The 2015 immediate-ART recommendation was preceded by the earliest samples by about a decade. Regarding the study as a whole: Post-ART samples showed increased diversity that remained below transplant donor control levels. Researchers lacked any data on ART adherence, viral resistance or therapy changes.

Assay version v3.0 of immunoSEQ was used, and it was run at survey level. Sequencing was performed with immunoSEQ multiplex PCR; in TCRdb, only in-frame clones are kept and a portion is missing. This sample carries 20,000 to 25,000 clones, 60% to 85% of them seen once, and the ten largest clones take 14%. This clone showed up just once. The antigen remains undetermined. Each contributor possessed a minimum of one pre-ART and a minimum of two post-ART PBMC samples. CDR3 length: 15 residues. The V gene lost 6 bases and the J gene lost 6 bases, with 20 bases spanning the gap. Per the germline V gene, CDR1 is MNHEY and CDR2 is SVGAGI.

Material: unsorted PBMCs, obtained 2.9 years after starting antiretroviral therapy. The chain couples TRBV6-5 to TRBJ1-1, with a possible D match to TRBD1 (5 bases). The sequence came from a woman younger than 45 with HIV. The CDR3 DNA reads TGTGCCAGCAGGGGGACGGTAGTCACTGGGGCTGAAGCTTTCTTT. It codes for CASRGTVVTGAEAFF.